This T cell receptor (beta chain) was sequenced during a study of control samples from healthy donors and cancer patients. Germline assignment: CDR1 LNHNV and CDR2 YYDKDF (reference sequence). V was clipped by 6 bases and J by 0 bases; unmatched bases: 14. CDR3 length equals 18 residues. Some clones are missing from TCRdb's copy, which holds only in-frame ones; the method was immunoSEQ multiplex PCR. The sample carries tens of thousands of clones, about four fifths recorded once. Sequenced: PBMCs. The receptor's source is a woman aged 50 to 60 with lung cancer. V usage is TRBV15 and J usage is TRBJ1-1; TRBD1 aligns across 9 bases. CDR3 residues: CATRSGTGTGRMNTEAFF. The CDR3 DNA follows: TGTGCCACCAGGTCGGGGACAGGGACCGGTCGGATGAACACTGAAGCTTTCTTT.